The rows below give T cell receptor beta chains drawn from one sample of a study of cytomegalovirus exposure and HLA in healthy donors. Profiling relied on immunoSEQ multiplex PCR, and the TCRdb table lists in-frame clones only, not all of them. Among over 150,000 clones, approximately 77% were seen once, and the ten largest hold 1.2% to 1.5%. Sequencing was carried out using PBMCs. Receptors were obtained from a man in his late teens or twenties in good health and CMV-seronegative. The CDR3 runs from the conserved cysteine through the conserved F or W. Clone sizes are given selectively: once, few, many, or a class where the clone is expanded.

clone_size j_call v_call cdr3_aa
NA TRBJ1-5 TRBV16 CASSQSRGVSNQPQHF
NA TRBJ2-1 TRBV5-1 CASSLGGLAGDEHGFF
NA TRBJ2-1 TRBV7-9 CASSFTSGQGGNEQFF
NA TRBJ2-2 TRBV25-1 CASSDPGTSAFTGELFF
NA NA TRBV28 CASRTSGSYEQYF
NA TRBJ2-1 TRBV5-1 CASRPGLAVYNEQFF
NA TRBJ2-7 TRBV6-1 CASSEAGTSGPTYEQYF
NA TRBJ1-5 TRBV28 CASSSLGHSAGGNQPQHF
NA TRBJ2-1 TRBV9 CASSVTPGGNEQFF
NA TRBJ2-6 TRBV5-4 CASTRLAGDSGANVLTF
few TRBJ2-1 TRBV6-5 CASSYEAGGGGNEQFF
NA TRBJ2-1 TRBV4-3 CASSQTIASGTEQFF
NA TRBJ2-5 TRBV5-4 CASSLGWGQETQYF
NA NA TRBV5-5 CASSLDLGQGNPYEQYF
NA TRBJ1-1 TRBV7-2 CASSLEGGNTEAFF
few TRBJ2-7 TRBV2 CASRLELAGGLSSYEQYF
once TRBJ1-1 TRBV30 CAWSVRGGTEAFF
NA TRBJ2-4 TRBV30 CAWSYDYNYGKNIQYF
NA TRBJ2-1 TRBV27 CASSSGTGPYNEQFF
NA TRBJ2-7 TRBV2 CASSATEVSYEQYF
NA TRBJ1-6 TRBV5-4 CASSLAVNSNSPLHF
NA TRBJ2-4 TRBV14 CASSQGSGRRNIQYF
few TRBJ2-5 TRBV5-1 CASSPKTGTGIQETQYF
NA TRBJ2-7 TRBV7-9 CASSPVGLAASYEQYF
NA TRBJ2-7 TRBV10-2 CASTMGQVGYEQYF
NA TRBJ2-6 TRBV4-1 CASSQEHRLVHVLTF
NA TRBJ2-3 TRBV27 CASSLFLAGGGDTQYF
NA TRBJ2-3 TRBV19 CASSPDGTRSTDTQYF
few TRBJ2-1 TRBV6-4 CASSEGGGGDNEQFF
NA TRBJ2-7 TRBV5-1 CASSHWTGGNEQYF
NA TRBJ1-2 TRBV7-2 CASSPQGGDGGYTF
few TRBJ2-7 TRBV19 CASSILAAAYEQYF
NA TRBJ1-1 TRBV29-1 CSVEKQGNTEAFF
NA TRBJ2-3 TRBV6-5 CASSYSGGTGGPGQYF
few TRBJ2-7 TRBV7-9 CASSRPQGTEQYF
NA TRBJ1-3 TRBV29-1 CSVEDGEGVSGNTIYF
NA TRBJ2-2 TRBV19 CASSIRVGGELFF
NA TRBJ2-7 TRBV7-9 CASSLGGTGYEQYF
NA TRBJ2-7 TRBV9 CASSLAGTGSYEQYF
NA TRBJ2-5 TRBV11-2 CASSLGLAGLGGRTQYF
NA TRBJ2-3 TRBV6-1 CASSAGQGADTQYF
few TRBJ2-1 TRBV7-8 CASSLYGNEQFF
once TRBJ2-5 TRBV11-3 CASSAGLAGGVETQYF
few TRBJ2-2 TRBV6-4 CASSGLPHGELFF
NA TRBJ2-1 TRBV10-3 CAISDPQWQGVRNEQFF
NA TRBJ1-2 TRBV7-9 CASTLRTGGNYGYTF
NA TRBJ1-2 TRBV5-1 CASSYRGNYGYTF
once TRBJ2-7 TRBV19 CASSMRPKNYEQYF
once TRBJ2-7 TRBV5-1 CASSVVQGNEQYF
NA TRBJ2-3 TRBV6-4 CASSDSKGGDRDTQYF
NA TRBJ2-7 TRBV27 CASSPFGGAYEQYF
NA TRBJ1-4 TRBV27 CASSLFPQGDEKLFF
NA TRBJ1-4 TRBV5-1 CASSLGRVGEKLFF
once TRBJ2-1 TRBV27 CASSFVGGPVNEQFF
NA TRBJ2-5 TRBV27 CASSPSDGRQETQYF